This entry lists 20 T cell receptor beta chains sequenced from one sample in a study of T-cell memory formation after mild COVID-19. MiXCR, applied by TCRdb to the 5' RACE reads, yields one record per CDR3 protein. The sample has about 190,000 distinct CDR3 sequences; approximately 16% are singletons. Sample: PBMCs or a T cell subset sorted from them (not recorded which). These TCRs come from an adult woman who had mild COVID-19 (a few samples of this study predate the infection). Cell type and time point are not known.

The chain has TRBV6-6 and TRBJ2-2; tentative D call: TRBD1 (6 bases). CDR3 length: 16 residues. Looked up from germline, CDR1 is MNHNY and CDR2 is SVGAGI (reference sequence). V dropped 0 bases and J dropped 1 base, with 9 bases sitting between them. The CDR3 DNA follows: TGTGCCAGCAGTTACTCTGGGGGCGGGAACACCGGGGAGCTGTTTTTT. This encodes CASSYSGGGNTGELFF.

J is TRBJ2-7 and V is TRBV9; 8 positions match TRBD1. This CDR3 has 14 residues. Germline CDR1 and CDR2: SGDLS and YYNGEE. J lost 5 bases, V lost 4 bases, and 8 bases had no gene match. The CDR3, as DNA: TGTGCCAGCAGCCCTCGGACAGGGCTGGACGAGCAGTACTTC. Protein sequence: CASSPRTGLDEQYF. The complete variable domain, with remaining parts taken from reference TRBV9 and TRBJ2-7, reads DSGVTQTPKHLITATGQRVTLRCSPRSGDLSVYWYQQSLDQGLQFLIQYYNGEERAKGNILERFSAQQFPDLHSELNLSSLELGDSALYFCASSPRTGLDEQYFGPGTRLTVT.

This clonotype appeared a single time. V is TRBV11-2 and J is TRBJ2-7, with D uncertain. CDR3 size: 15 residues. Germline V gene lookup returns CDR1 SGHAT and CDR2 FQNNGV. V shed 1 base and J shed 5 bases, with 15 bases lying between them. CDR3 protein: CASSLAGSYPHEQYF. The CDR3 DNA reads as TGTGCCAGCAGCTTAGCTGGGTCCTACCCCCACGAGCAGTACTTC.

This clonotype was observed a few times. The chain couples TRBV28 to TRBJ2-3; 10 bases agree with TRBD1. The germline V gene has CDR1 MDHEN and CDR2 SYDVKM. Trimming took 6 bases from V and 4 from J; bases not matched to a gene: 4. This CDR3 has 14 residues. CDR3 DNA sequence: TGTGCCAGCAGCGGACAGGGGGGTTCAGATACGCAGTATTTT. Translation gives CASSGQGGSDTQYF.

This clonotype has more than one count but fewer than ten. The chain links TRBV12-3 or TRBV12-4 to TRBJ1-2; D perhaps matches TRBD1 (6 bases). The CDR3 loop spans 14 amino acids. V was shortened by 6 bases and J by 7 bases, with 18 bases between the two germline ends. The CDR3 protein is CASSPPSGVGGYTF. Here the CDR3 DNA reads TGTGCCAGCAGCCCCCCATCAGGGGTAGGTGGCTACACCTTC.

The chain is built from TRBV12-3 or TRBV12-4 and TRBJ2-2, with D perhaps TRBD1 (7 bases). The CDR3 is 14 residues long. The V gene lost 7 bases and the J gene lost 6 bases, with 15 bases spanning the gap. The CDR3 region is CASNLQGEAGELFF. The CDR3 coding sequence is TGTGCCAGCAATCTCCAGGGGGAGGCCGGGGAGCTGTTTTTT.

This clonotype was picked up a small number of times. The gene calls are TRBV3-1 and TRBJ2-5, with TRBD2 as a possible D gene (6 bases). The CDR3 runs 16 residues. Germline CDR1 and CDR2: LGHDT and YNNKEL (reference sequence). V was trimmed by 4 bases and J by 2 bases, leaving 17 bases between them. The CDR3 region has the DNA TGTGCCAGCAGCCCCGTTCGGGCTAGCGAGCAAGAGACCCAGTACTTC. Its translation: CASSPVRASEQETQYF.

This clonotype was counted a few times. The CDR3 DNA reads as TGTGCCAGCACCAAAACCGGGACACCCGGATACGAGCAGTACTTC. Protein sequence: CASTKTGTPGYEQYF. The chain carries TRBV12-3 or TRBV12-4 and TRBJ2-7, with a weak D call TRBD1 (6 bases). This CDR3 has 15 amino acids. Between the trimmed V and J ends, which lost 7 bases and 4 bases, there was a span of 20 bases.

This chain's CDR3 is CASSYGNTGDYGYTF. DNA of the CDR3: TGTGCCAGCAGTTACGGGAATACAGGGGACTATGGCTACACCTTC. The chain combines TRBV6-5 with TRBJ1-2, with 7 nucleotides matching TRBD1. CDR3 length: 15 residues. The germline CDR1 and CDR2 sequences are MNHEY and SVGAGI. The junction had 6 bases not matched to a gene; V was cut back by 2 bases and J by 3 bases.

This clonotype was seen repeatedly, ten times or more. The chain has TRBV12-3 or TRBV12-4 and TRBJ2-3, with D perhaps TRBD2 (6 bases). V lost 3 bases to trimming and J lost 10 bases, with 8 bases between them. CDR3 length: 11 amino acids. The chain's CDR3 is CASSLGRPQYF. The CDR3 bases are TGTGCCAGCAGTTTGGGGAGGCCGCAGTATTTT.

There are a few counts of this clonotype. The V gene is TRBV4-3, the J gene TRBJ1-2, with TRBD1 matching over 9 bases. This CDR3 has 16 amino acids. V lost 2 bases, J lost 0 bases, and 4 bases stayed unmatched. From germline, CDR1 is LGHNA and CDR2 YSLEER. The CDR3 here is CASSQRTGDPNYGYTF. The CDR3 region has the DNA TGCGCCAGCAGCCAAAGGACAGGGGATCCTAACTATGGCTACACCTTC.

In its sample, this clonotype was seen once. The chain joins TRBV5-4 to TRBJ1-1; TRBD1 matches at 8 bases. This CDR3 spans 14 amino acids. The J segment lost 4 bases and the V segment lost 4 bases, leaving 6 bases of the junction unmatched. Looked up from germline, CDR1 is SGHNT and CDR2 is YYREEE (reference sequence). The CDR3 is CASSHQGASTEAFF. CDR3 DNA: TGTGCCAGCAGCCATCAGGGGGCGTCCACTGAAGCTTTCTTT.

This clonotype was counted a few times. V and J are TRBV5-1 and TRBJ2-1; D is perhaps TRBD1 (6 bases). CDR1 is SGHRS and CDR2 is YFSETQ in the germline V gene. The ends were cut back, 4 bases at V and 9 bases at J, with 26 bases in the middle. This CDR3 region has 17 residues. CDR3 region: CASSRLIQGGGNSEQFF. The CDR3 coding sequence is TGCGCCAGCAGCCGCCTGATACAGGGCGGAGGTAACAGTGAGCAGTTCTTC.

The chain links TRBV2 to TRBJ2-1; D gene ambiguous. This CDR3 comprises 13 residues. V was trimmed by 4 bases and J by 3 bases, leaving 7 bases between them. Germline CDR1 reads SNHLY; CDR2 reads FYNNEI. The CDR3 protein is CASSGRNYNEQFF. CDR3 nucleotides: TGTGCCAGCAGTGGCAGGAACTACAATGAGCAGTTCTTC.

As DNA, the CDR3 is TGCGCCAGCAGCTTGCTAGCGGGGGCCGGAGGTGAAGAGACCCAGTACTTC. Translation: CASSLLAGAGGEETQYF. The gene calls are TRBV5-1 and TRBJ2-5; TRBD2 matches at 10 bases. The J segment lost 3 bases and the V segment lost 1 base, leaving 9 bases of the junction unmatched. In germline, CDR1 is SGHRS, CDR2 YFSETQ. The CDR3 spans 17 residues.

The CDR3 DNA reads TGTGCCAGCAGTCCAGGCGGGACAGGAGGCACAGATACGCAGTATTTT. Translated, it gives CASSPGGTGGTDTQYF. The chain combines TRBV27 with TRBJ2-3; 8 nucleotides agree with TRBD1. J was trimmed by 1 base and V by 5 bases; bases with no gene match: 8. Germline CDR1 is MNHEY and CDR2 is SMNVEV (reference sequence). CDR3 length equals 16 residues.

This clonotype was seen more than once but under ten times. The chain carries TRBV20-1 and TRBJ1-1; D possibly corresponds to TRBD1 (6 bases). Germline assignment: CDR1 DFQATT and CDR2 SNEGSKA (reference sequence). This CDR3 region has 11 residues. Trimming pared 7 bases from V and 3 bases from J, leaving 9 bases between. The DNA of the CDR3 is TGCAGTGTCGAGGGGGACACTGAAGCTTTCTTT. It translates to CSVEGDTEAFF.

In this sample, this clonotype turned up a few times. The chain has TRBV9 and TRBJ2-5; D is possibly TRBD1 (6 bases). Germline V gene data show CDR1 as SGDLS and CDR2 as YYNGEE. The ends were cut back, 0 bases at V and 5 bases at J, with 14 bases in the middle. The CDR3 totals 15 residues. The CDR3 loop is CASSVETGTIETQYF. The CDR3 DNA is TGTGCCAGCAGCGTAGAAACAGGGACCATTGAGACCCAGTACTTC.

The chain uses TRBV18 and TRBJ1-2, with D tentatively TRBD1 (5 bases). Germline V gene sequence: CDR1 KGHSH, CDR2 LQKENI. The V and J ends lost 5 bases and 1 base respectively, with 14 bases between them. This CDR3 region has 15 residues. The chain's CDR3 is CASSNMGTLNYGYTF. In DNA form, the CDR3 reads TGTGCCAGCTCAAACATGGGGACGCTTAACTATGGCTACACCTTC.

The chain recombines TRBV10-3 with TRBJ2-3, with 9 positions matching TRBD1. CDR3 length equals 17 residues. V lost 3 bases to trimming and J lost 3 bases; unmatched junction nucleotides: 10. CDR1 and CDR2 (germline): ENHRY, SYGVKD. CDR3 loop: CAISDRGQGPSTDTQYF. The DNA of the CDR3 is TGTGCCATCAGTGACCGGGGACAGGGCCCCTCTACAGATACGCAGTATTTT.